This TCR beta chain was sequenced for a study of T cell repertoires in cytomegalovirus infection. Study-wide background: It can be stated that public TCR beta signatures indicated CMV infection as well as a matching HLA type. Study-level points and caveats: The study found HLA-C-restricted CMV-specific TCR beta clonotypes dominating the ex vivo response. The study identified carriers of CMV plus the relevant HLA from cumulative public TCR beta family frequency.

Only a few counts were recorded for this clonotype. The antigen is undetermined. Germline lookup yields CDR1 SGHVS and CDR2 FQNEAQ. V gave up 5 bases and J gave up 1 base, with 18 bases separating them. This CDR3 is 17 amino acids long. TCRdb ran MiXCR on the reads and lists one entry per CDR3 protein. This table has about 180,000 distinct CDR3 sequences, about a sixth appearing once. The sample consisted of CD8+ T cells from PBMCs. This sequence was found in a human donor in good health (CMV status not recorded). Some clones in this sample may be carry-over from other donors' samples. The chain has TRBV7-8 and TRBJ1-3; a possible D gene is TRBD1 (5 bases). CDR3 sequence: CASSPGRGSISGNTIYF. The CDR3 DNA sequence: TGTGCCAGCAGCCCGGGACGAGGTTCCATTTCTGGAAACACCATATATTTT.